The rows below give T cell receptor beta chains drawn from one sample of a study of Ad26.COV2.S vaccination and SARS-CoV-2 variants. The method was immunoSEQ multiplex PCR; TCRdb's version includes in-frame clones alone and lacks a portion of them. In the table there are some 350,000 clones, 92% of which are singletons. Sample: peripheral blood, taken after recovery from COVID-19. The origin of the receptors is a human donor who had recovered from COVID-19. CDR3s include the opening cysteine and the closing phenylalanine or tryptophan. The D gene is left open where the match is weak. Clone size is shown for a subset of rows, as once, few, many or a class of expanded clone.

v_call,d_call,clone_size,j_call,cdr3_nt,cdr3_aa
TRBV12-5,NA,NA,TRBJ1-6,TGTGCTAGTGGTTTGAGGTTGGGGAATTCACCCCTCCACTTT,CASGLRLGNSPLHF
TRBV4-3,NA,NA,TRBJ1-1,TGCGCCAGCAGCCAAGATGGGGGAATCACTGAAGCTTTCTTT,CASSQDGGITEAFF
TRBV10-3,TRBD1,NA,TRBJ1-2,TGTGCCATCAGTGAGACCGGGACAGGCTCGGCAGACGATGGCTACACCTTC,CAISETGTGSADDGYTF
TRBV7-9,NA,NA,TRBJ1-5,TGTGCCAGCAGCCGAGGGGGTCAGCCCCAGCATTTT,CASSRGGQPQHF
TRBV1,NA,NA,TRBJ2-2,TGCACCAGCAGCGACGGGACTAGCGGGGGGCGGTCCACCGGGGAGCTGTTTTTT,CTSSDGTSGGRSTGELFF
TRBV30,NA,NA,TRBJ2-7,TGTGCCTGGTCAGTAAACTACAGGGCCCCACGGTCCTACGAGCAGTACTTC,CAWSVNYRAPRSYEQYF
TRBV19,NA,NA,TRBJ1-6,TGTGCCAGTAGTCAGTTTCGCGGGCGGGCACCCCTCCACTTT,CASSQFRGRAPLHF
TRBV12-3/TRBV12-4,NA,NA,TRBJ2-2,TGTGCCAGCAGTTTAGAGGGAGGCGGGGAGCTGTTTTTT,CASSLEGGGELFF
TRBV19,NA,NA,TRBJ1-5,TGTGCCAGTAGCCCGGGGGGGGTTCAGCCCCAGCATTTT,CASSPGGVQPQHF
TRBV5-1,NA,few,TRBJ1-3,TGCGCCAGCAGCTTGGACATGAGCTCTGGAAACACCATATATTTT,CASSLDMSSGNTIYF
TRBV7-6,NA,NA,TRBJ2-6,TGTGCCAGCAGCTTAGAGCGGCGCTCTGGGGCCAACGTCCTGACTTTC,CASSLERRSGANVLTF
TRBV11-2,NA,NA,TRBJ1-1,TGTGCCAGCACCTCAGGGCGGATTGAAGCTTTCTTT,CASTSGRIEAFF
TRBV12-3/TRBV12-4,NA,NA,TRBJ1-2,TGTGCCAGCAGTTTCGAGAAGTATGGCTACACCTTC,CASSFEKYGYTF
TRBV11-2,TRBD2,NA,TRBJ2-1,TGTGCCAGCAGCCGGACTAGCGCTAATTGGGGTGAGCAGTTCTTC,CASSRTSANWGEQFF
TRBV2,TRBD1,NA,TRBJ2-7,TGTGCCAGCAGAGTCACAGGGGGCGAGCAGTACTTC,CASRVTGGEQYF
TRBV7-2,NA,NA,TRBJ1-1,TGTGCCAGCAGCTTAATGGGAAACACTGAAGCTTTCTTT,CASSLMGNTEAFF
TRBV6-5,NA,NA,TRBJ1-2,TGTGCCAGCAGTTACTCCATCACAGGGCTGCGCGGGGGCTACACCTTC,CASSYSITGLRGGYTF
TRBV6-5,NA,NA,TRBJ2-3,TGTGCCAGCAGTAGGACAGAGAAAACAGATACGCAGTATTTT,CASSRTEKTDTQYF
TRBV13,TRBD1,NA,TRBJ1-2,TGTGCCAGCACCCCTCGACAGGGGCAAGGCGGCTACACCTTC,CASTPRQGQGGYTF
TRBV18,NA,NA,TRBJ1-1,TGTGCCAGCTCACCAGACGTGCCAGACACTGAAGCTTTCTTT,CASSPDVPDTEAFF
TRBV7-9,NA,NA,TRBJ1-1,TGTGCCAGCAGCCCAAGAAGGACGGTGAACACTGAAGCTTTCTTT,CASSPRRTVNTEAFF
TRBV11-2,NA,NA,TRBJ2-1,TGTGCCAGCAGCTTAGCAGGGTTCGTCAGTGAGCAGTTCTTC,CASSLAGFVSEQFF
TRBV7-8,NA,NA,TRBJ1-2,TGTGCCAGCAGCCCACATGATTATGGCTACACCTTC,CASSPHDYGYTF
TRBV4-1,NA,NA,TRBJ1-2,TGCGCCAGCAGCCAAGGGACGGCTAACTATGGCTACACCTTC,CASSQGTANYGYTF
TRBV14,NA,few,TRBJ1-6,TGTGCCAGCAGCCAAGGGACAGCCTCTAATTCACCCCTCCACTTT,CASSQGTASNSPLHF
TRBV27,NA,NA,TRBJ1-5,TGTGCCAGCAGGGATCAGTTAAATCAGCCCCAGCATTTT,CASRDQLNQPQHF
TRBV9,TRBD2,once,TRBJ2-3,TGTGCCAGCAGCGTAGAAATAGCGGGTCCCACAGATACGCAGTATTTT,CASSVEIAGPTDTQYF
TRBV19,NA,NA,TRBJ1-1,TGTGCCAGTAGTCGCCTGGCTGAAGCTTTCTTT,CASSRLAEAFF
TRBV2,NA,NA,TRBJ2-3,TGTGCCAGCAGTGAAGCAGGGACTCGTATCACAGATACGCAGTATTTT,CASSEAGTRITDTQYF
TRBV3-1/TRBV3-2,NA,NA,TRBJ1-1,TGTGCCAGCAGCCAGGGGGCGAGGACTGAAGCTTTCTTT,CASSQGARTEAFF
TRBV5-5,TRBD2,NA,TRBJ2-3,TGTGCCAGCAGCCCGGGGGGTAGCACAGATACGCAGTATTTT,CASSPGGSTDTQYF
TRBV6-2/TRBV6-3,TRBD1,NA,TRBJ1-5,TGTGCCAGCAGTGACAGGGTCAATCAGCCCCAGCATTTT,CASSDRVNQPQHF
TRBV10-3,NA,once,TRBJ2-2,TGTGCCATCAACAGGGTCGGGGAGCTGTTTTTT,CAINRVGELFF
TRBV3-1/TRBV3-2,TRBD2,NA,TRBJ2-3,TGTGCCAGCAGCCAAGATATCCCTCTGGGGGGGGTATACACAGATACGCAGTATTTT,CASSQDIPLGGVYTDTQYF
TRBV12-5,NA,NA,TRBJ2-6,TGTGCTAGTGGTTGGGCCTCTGGGGCCAACGTCCTGACTTTC,CASGWASGANVLTF
TRBV12-5,NA,NA,TRBJ1-4,TGTGCTAGTGGTGAGGGGACCCGGGGGACAAGTGAAAAACTGTTTTTT,CASGEGTRGTSEKLFF
TRBV25-1,TRBD1,NA,TRBJ2-2,TGTGCCAGCAGGAAGCCGGGACAGGGACACACCGGGGAGCTGTTTTTT,CASRKPGQGHTGELFF
TRBV27,NA,NA,TRBJ1-5,TGTGCCAGCAGTTTAAGGGGGGGCGGGAGTCAGCCCCAGCATTTT,CASSLRGGGSQPQHF